This TCR beta chain emerged from a study of PD-1 blockade in classical Hodgkin lymphoma. The method was immunoSEQ multiplex PCR; TCRdb's version includes in-frame clones alone and lacks a portion of them. This sample carries about 90,000 clones, 80% to 95% of them seen once, and the ten largest clones take about 2.7%. The patients all showed relapse after autologous stem cell transplantation, while their brentuximab vedotin exposure varied. Germline V gene data show CDR1 as LNHDA and CDR2 as SQIVND (reference sequence). There are 15 residues in the CDR3. Trimming stripped 3 bases from V and 0 bases from J, with 11 bases between.

The rearrangement links TRBV19 to TRBJ1-2; D may be TRBD1 (5 bases). The sample in question was peripheral blood mononuclear cells (PBMCs), obtained before the second cycle of nivolumab. The receptor was isolated from a human donor with classical Hodgkin lymphoma. This CDR3 is CASSIRDGSNYGYTF. As DNA, the CDR3 is TGTGCCAGTAGTATTCGGGACGGGTCTAACTATGGCTACACCTTC.